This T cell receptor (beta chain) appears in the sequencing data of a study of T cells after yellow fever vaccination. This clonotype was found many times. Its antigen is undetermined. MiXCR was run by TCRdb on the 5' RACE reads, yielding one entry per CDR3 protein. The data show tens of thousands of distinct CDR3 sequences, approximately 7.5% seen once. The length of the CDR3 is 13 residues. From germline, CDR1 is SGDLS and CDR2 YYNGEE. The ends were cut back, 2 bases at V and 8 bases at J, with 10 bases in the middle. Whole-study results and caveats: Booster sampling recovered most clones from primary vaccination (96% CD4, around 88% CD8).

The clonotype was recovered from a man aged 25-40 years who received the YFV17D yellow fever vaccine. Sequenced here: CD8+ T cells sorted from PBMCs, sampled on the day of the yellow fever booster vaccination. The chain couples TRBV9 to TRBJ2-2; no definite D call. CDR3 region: CASSVMTGGELFF. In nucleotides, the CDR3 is TGTGCCAGCAGCGTGATGACCGGGGGGGAGCTGTTTTTT.